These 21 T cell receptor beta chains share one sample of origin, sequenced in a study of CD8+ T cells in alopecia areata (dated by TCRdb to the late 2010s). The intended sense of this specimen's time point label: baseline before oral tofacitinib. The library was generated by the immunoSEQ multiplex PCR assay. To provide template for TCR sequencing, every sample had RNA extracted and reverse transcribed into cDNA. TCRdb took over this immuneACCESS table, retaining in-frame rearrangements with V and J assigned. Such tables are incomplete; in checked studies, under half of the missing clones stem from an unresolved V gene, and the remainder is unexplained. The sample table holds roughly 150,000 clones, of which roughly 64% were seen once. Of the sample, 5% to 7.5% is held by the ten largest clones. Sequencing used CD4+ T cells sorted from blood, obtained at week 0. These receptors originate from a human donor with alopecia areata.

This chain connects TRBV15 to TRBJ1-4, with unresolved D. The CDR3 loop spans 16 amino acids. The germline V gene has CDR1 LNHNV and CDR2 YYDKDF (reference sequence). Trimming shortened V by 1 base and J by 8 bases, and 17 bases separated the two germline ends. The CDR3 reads CATSRGSAGSEEKLFF. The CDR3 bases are TGTGCCACCAGCAGAGGATCTGCAGGTAGCGAGGAAAAACTGTTTTTT.

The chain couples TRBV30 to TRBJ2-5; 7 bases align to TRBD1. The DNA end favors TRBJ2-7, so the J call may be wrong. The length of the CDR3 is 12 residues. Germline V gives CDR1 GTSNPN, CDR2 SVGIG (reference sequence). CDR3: CAWSVTGDEQYF. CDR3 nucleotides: TGTGCCTGGAGTGTAACAGGGGACGAGCAGTACTTC.

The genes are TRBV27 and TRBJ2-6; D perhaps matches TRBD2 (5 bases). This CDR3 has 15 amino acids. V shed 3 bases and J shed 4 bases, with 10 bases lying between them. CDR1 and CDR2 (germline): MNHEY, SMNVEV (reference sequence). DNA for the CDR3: TGTGCCAGCAGTTTTGGAGGTACCGGGGCCAACGTCCTGACTTTC. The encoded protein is CASSFGGTGANVLTF.

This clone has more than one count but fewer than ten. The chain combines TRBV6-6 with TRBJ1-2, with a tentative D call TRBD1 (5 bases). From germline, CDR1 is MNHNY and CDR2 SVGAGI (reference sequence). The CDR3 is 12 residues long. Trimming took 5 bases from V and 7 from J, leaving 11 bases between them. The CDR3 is CASSLQDTGYTF. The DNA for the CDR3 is TGTGCCAGCAGTCTACAGGATACTGGCTACACCTTC.

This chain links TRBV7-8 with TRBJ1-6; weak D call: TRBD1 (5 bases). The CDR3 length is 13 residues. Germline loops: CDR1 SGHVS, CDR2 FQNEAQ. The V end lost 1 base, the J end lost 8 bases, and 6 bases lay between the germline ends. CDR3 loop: CASSLVRDSPLHF. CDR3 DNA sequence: TGTGCCAGCAGCTTAGTCAGGGATTCACCCCTCCACTTT.

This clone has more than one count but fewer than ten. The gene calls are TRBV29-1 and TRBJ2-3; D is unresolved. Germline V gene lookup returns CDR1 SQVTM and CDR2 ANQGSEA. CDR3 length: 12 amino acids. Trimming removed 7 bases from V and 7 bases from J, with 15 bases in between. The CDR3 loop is CSGRPTANTQYF. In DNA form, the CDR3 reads TGCAGCGGCCGGCCCACAGCCAATACGCAGTATTTT.

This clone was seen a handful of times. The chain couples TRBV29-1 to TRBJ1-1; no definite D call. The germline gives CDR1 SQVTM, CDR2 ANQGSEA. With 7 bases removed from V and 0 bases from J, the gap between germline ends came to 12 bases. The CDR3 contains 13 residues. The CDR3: CSAYSRVNTEAFF. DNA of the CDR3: TGCAGCGCCTACTCTAGGGTGAACACTGAAGCTTTCTTT.

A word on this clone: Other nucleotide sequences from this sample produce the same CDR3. DNA of the CDR3: TGTGCCAGCAGTAGGGACAGGGAAAATTCACCCCTCCACTTT. Translating it yields CASSRDRENSPLHF. This chain uses TRBV5-6 with TRBJ1-6; 9 positions agree with TRBD1. The CDR3 totals 14 residues. The germline V gene encodes CDR1 SGHDT and CDR2 YYEEEE. The junction had 4 bases not matched to a gene; V was cut back by 5 bases and J by 7 bases.

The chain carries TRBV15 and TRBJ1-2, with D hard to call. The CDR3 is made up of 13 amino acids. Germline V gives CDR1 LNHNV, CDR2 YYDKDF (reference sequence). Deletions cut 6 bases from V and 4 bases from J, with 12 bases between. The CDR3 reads CATRTGPGYGYTF. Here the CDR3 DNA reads TGTGCCACCAGAACCGGTCCAGGCTATGGCTACACCTTC. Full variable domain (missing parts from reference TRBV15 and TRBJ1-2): DAMVIQNPRYQVTQFGKPVTLSCSQTLNHNVMYWYQQKSSQAPKLLFHYYDKDFNNEADTPDNFQSRRPNTSFCFLDIRSPGLGDTAMYLCATRTGPGYGYTFGSGTRLTVV.

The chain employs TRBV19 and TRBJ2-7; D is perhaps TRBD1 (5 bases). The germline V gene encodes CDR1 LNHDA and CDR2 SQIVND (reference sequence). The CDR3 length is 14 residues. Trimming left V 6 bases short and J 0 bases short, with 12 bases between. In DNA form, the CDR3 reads TGTGCCAGTAGACGACAGCCGAGCTCCTACGAGCAGTACTTC. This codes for CASRRQPSSYEQYF. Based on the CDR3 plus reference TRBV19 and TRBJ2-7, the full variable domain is DGGITQSPKYLFRKEGQNVTLSCEQNLNHDAMYWYRQDPGQGLRLIYYSQIVNDFQKGDIAEGYSVSREKKESFPLTVTSAQKNPTAFYLCASRRQPSSYEQYFGPGTRLTVT.

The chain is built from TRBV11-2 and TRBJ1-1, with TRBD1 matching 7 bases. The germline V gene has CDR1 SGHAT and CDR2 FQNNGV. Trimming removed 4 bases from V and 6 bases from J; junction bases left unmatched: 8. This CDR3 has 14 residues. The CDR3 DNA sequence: TGTGCCAGCAGCTCCCTGGGGACAGTGGCTGAAGCTTTCTTT. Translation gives CASSSLGTVAEAFF.

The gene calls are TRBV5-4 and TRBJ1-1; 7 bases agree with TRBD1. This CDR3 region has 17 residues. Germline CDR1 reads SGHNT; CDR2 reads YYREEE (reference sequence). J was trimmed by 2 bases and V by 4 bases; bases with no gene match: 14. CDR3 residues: CASSRPGQPPSNTEAFF. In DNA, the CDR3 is TGTGCCAGCAGCAGGCCGGGACAGCCTCCTTCAAACACTGAAGCTTTCTTT.

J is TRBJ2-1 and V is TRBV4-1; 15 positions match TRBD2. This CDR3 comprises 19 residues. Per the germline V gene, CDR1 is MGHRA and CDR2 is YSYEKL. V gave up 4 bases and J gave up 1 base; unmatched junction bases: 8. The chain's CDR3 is CASSPGLAGGRASYNEQFF. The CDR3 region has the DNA TGCGCCAGCAGCCCGGGACTAGCGGGGGGCCGTGCATCCTACAATGAGCAGTTCTTC.

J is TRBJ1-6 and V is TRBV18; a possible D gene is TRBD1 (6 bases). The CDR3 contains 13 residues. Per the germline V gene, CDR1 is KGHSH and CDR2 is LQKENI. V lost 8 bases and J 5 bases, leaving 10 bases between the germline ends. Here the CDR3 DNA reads TGTGCCAGCCGCACAGGGCATAATTCACCCCTCCACTTT. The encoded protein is CASRTGHNSPLHF.

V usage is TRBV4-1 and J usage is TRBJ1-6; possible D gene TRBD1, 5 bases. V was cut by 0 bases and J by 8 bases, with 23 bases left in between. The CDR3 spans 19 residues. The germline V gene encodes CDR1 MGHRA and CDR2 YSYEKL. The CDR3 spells CASSQEGVGRLFRDSPLHF. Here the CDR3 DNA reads TGCGCCAGCAGCCAAGAGGGGGTCGGGAGACTGTTCCGGGATTCACCCCTCCACTTT.

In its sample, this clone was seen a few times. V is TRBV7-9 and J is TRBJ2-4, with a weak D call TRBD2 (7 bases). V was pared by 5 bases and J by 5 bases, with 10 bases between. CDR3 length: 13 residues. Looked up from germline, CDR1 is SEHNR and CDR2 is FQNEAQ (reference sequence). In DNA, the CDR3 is TGTGCCAGCAGCCCGGGGGGCGAAAACATTCAGTACTTC. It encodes CASSPGGENIQYF.

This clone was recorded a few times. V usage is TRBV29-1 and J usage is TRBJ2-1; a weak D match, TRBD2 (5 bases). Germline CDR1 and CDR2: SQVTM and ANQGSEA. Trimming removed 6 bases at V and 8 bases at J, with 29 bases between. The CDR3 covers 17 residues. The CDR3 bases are TGCAGCGTCGTCCCGGCCCCGGCTAGCCTGCCCCTGGATGAGCAGTTCTTC. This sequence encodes CSVVPAPASLPLDEQFF.

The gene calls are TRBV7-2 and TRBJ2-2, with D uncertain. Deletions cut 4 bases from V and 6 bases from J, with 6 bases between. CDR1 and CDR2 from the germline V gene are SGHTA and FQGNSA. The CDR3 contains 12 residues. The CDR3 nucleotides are TGTGCCAGCAGCTCGGACGCCGGGGAGCTGTTTTTT. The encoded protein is CASSSDAGELFF. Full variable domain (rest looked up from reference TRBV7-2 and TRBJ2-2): GAGVSQSPSNKVTEKGKDVELRCDPISGHTALYWYRQSLGQGLEFLIYFQGNSAPDKSGLPSDRFSAERTGGSVSTLTIQRTQQEDSAVYLCASSSDAGELFFGEGSRLTVL.

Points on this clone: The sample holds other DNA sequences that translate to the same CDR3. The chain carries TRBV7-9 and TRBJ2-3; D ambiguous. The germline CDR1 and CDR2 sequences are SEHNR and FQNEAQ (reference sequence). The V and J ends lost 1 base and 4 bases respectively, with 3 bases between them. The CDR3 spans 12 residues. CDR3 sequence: CASSLVADTQYF. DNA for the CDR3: TGTGCCAGCAGCTTAGTCGCAGATACGCAGTATTTT.

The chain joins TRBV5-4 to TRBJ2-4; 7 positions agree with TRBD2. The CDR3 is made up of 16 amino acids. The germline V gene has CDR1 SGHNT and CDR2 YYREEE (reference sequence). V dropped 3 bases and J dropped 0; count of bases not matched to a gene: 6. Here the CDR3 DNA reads TGTGCCAGCAGCTCCCGGGACTACCTAGCCAAAAACATTCAGTACTTC. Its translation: CASSSRDYLAKNIQYF.

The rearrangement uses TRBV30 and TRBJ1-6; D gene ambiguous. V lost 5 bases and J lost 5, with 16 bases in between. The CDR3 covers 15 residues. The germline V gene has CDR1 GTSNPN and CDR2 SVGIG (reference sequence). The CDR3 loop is CAWALPGLHNSPLHF. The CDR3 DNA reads TGTGCCTGGGCCTTGCCGGGCCTTCATAATTCACCCCTCCACTTT.